These 9 T cell receptor beta chains were sequenced from one sample in a study of T-cell memory formation after mild COVID-19. Using its own MiXCR run on the 5' RACE reads, TCRdb lists one record per CDR3 protein. The sample carries more than 250,000 distinct CDR3 sequences, 15% to 20% recorded once. Sequencing was done on a sample of PBMCs or a T cell subset sorted from them (not recorded which). These receptors were collected from a man younger than 35 who had mild COVID-19 (a few samples of this study predate the infection). Cell type and time point are not known.

This clonotype was seen only a few times. The J gene is TRBJ1-3, the V gene TRBV2; D is unclear. Germline V lookup: CDR1 SNHLY, CDR2 FYNNEI. The CDR3 spans 15 residues. The ends were cut back, 5 bases at V and 0 bases at J, with 11 bases in the middle. The DNA of the CDR3 is TGTGCCAGCAGTCTTACAGATTTCTCTGGAAACACCATATATTTT. Amino acids: CASSLTDFSGNTIYF.

In its sample, this clonotype was seen many times. This chain links TRBV5-1 with TRBJ2-7; D is possibly TRBD1 or TRBD2 (5 bases each). V lost 6 bases, J lost 2 bases, and 24 bases lay in between. The CDR3 is 17 amino acids. CDR1 is SGHRS and CDR2 is YFSETQ in the germline V gene. The CDR3 spells CASISVLGPGLTYEQYV. The DNA of the CDR3 is TGCGCCAGCATCTCGGTCTTGGGACCAGGGCTTACCTACGAGCAGTACGTC.

The chain uses TRBV9 and TRBJ1-6, with 8 positions matching TRBD1. Germline V gene sequence: CDR1 SGDLS, CDR2 YYNGEE. CDR3 length: 14 residues. Trimming took 3 bases from V and 9 from J; bases not matched to a gene: 5. The CDR3 sequence: CASSGTGLGSPLHF. CDR3 DNA: TGTGCCAGCAGCGGGACAGGGTTGGGTTCACCCCTCCACTTT.

This clonotype was seen a few times. V usage is TRBV10-3 and J usage is TRBJ1-2; D perhaps matches TRBD1 (6 bases). This CDR3 is built from 11 residues. CDR1 and CDR2 (germline): ENHRY, SYGVKD. Trimming removed 10 bases from V and 5 bases from J, with 11 bases in between. CDR3: CASGQSYGYTF. CDR3 nucleotide sequence: TGTGCCAGCGGACAGTCTTATGGCTACACCTTC.

On this clonotype: The germline gene is not matched at one end of the junction; a read error may be the cause. The chain has TRBV2 and TRBJ1-2; 11 bases are shared with TRBD1. CDR1 and CDR2 from the germline V gene are SNHLY and FYNNEI. This CDR3 contains 11 residues. The CDR3 reads CASRDRGRSNF. In DNA, the CDR3 is TGTGCCAGCAGGGACAGGGGGCGGTCCAACTTC.

CDR3 DNA sequence: TGTGCCAGCACCTACGGCCGGGTGACTGAAGCTTTCTTT. Translating gives CASTYGRVTEAFF. V is TRBV7-2 and J is TRBJ1-1; D remains ambiguous. Germline V gene lookup returns CDR1 SGHTA and CDR2 FQGNSA. The CDR3 extends over 13 amino acids. The germline V and J ends were trimmed by 7 bases and 5 bases, with 14 bases remaining between them.

This clonotype appeared many times. This chain joins TRBV6-5 and TRBJ2-7; 8 bases are shared with TRBD1. CDR3 length: 15 residues. Germline CDR1 is MNHEY and CDR2 is SVGAGI. Trimming at V came to 8 bases and at J to 2 bases, leaving 11 bases not matched to a gene. This CDR3 reads CASSPGGADPYEQYF. The CDR3 bases are TGTGCCAGCTCCCCAGGGGGCGCAGACCCCTACGAGCAGTACTTC.

There are a few counts of this clonotype. The chain recombines TRBV10-1 with TRBJ2-1, with TRBD1 matching 7 bases. The CDR3 covers 18 residues. From germline, CDR1 is WNHNN and CDR2 SYGVQD (reference sequence). The V and J ends lost 3 bases and 2 bases, in that order; junction bases with no gene match: 13. CDR3 amino acids: CASSDLLRQGFAYNEQFF. For the CDR3, the DNA is TGCGCCAGCAGTGACCTTCTAAGACAGGGATTTGCCTACAATGAGCAGTTCTTC.

This clonotype was counted between two and nine times. The chain joins TRBV7-9 to TRBJ2-5; D is possibly TRBD2 (7 bases). The CDR3 has 12 residues. From germline, CDR1 is SEHNR and CDR2 FQNEAQ (reference sequence). The ends were cut back, 8 bases at V and 2 bases at J, with 9 bases in the middle. Here the CDR3 reads CASAGAQETQYF. The CDR3 DNA reads TGTGCCAGCGCGGGGGCTCAAGAGACCCAGTACTTC. The complete variable domain, with remaining parts taken from reference TRBV7-9 and TRBJ2-5, reads DTGVSQNPRHKITKRGQNVTFRCDPISEHNRLYWYRQTLGQGPEFLTYFQNEAQLEKSRLLSDRFSAERPKGSFSTLEIQRTEQGDSAMYLCASAGAQETQYFGPGTRLLVL.